These 9 T cell receptor beta chains originate from one sample sequenced in a study of OX40 agonist ivuxolimab in advanced cancers. Repertoires were generated with immunoSEQ multiplex PCR, while TCRdb's copy carries only in-frame clones and drops some. The sample has tens of thousands of clones, roughly nine tenths seen once. Source: CD4+ or CD8+ T cells sorted from blood, taken in a trial of the OX40 agonist ivuxolimab. These receptors all stem from an adult with an advanced solid tumor such as melanoma, head and neck, liver or kidney cancer.

The chain carries TRBV21-1 and TRBJ2-1; TRBD2, the table's D call, lacks a check against the DNA. TRBV21-1 is a pseudogene segment. The CDR3 is 16 amino acids. CDR3: CASSKLEGDLRNEQFF. The CDR3 DNA is TGTGCCAGCAGCAAATTGGAGGGTGATTTGAGGAATGAGCAGTTCTTC.

V usage is TRBV6-1 and J usage is TRBJ2-5; the D gene is possibly TRBD2 (5 bases). CDR3 length: 14 amino acids. CDR1 is MNHNS and CDR2 is SASEGT in the germline V gene. V was trimmed by 8 bases and J by 0 bases, leaving 13 bases between them. The CDR3 region is CASASGPHQETQYF. CDR3 nucleotide sequence: TGTGCCAGCGCCAGCGGACCTCACCAAGAGACCCAGTACTTC.

The DNA of the CDR3 is TGCGCCAGCAGCCAAGTTGGGGGGATTTACCAGCCCCAGCATTTT. It translates to CASSQVGGIYQPQHF. The gene calls are TRBV4-1 and TRBJ1-5; D might be TRBD1 (5 bases). Germline V gene lookup returns CDR1 MGHRA and CDR2 YSYEKL. Deletions cut 1 base from V and 7 bases from J, with 14 bases between. CDR3 length: 15 residues.

The chain carries TRBV9 and TRBJ2-5; D might be TRBD1 or TRBD2, each matching 5 bases. This CDR3 has 14 amino acids. The germline gives CDR1 SGDLS, CDR2 YYNGEE. Trimming stripped 2 bases from V and 4 bases from J, with 12 bases between. The CDR3 DNA reads as TGTGCCAGCAGCGTCGAGGGGATAGGAGAGACCCAGTACTTC. The encoded protein is CASSVEGIGETQYF.

The chain links TRBV7-9 to TRBJ2-1; tentatively, D is TRBD2 (5 bases). The V end was cut by 8 bases, the J end by 5 bases, with 10 bases between. This CDR3 region has 12 residues. The V gene's germline CDR1 is SEHNR and CDR2 FQNEAQ (reference sequence). CDR3 in DNA: TGTGCCAGCCTAGCCCGGAACAATGAGCAGTTCTTC. Residues: CASLARNNEQFF.

The chain recombines TRBV7-9 with TRBJ1-4, with D perhaps TRBD1 (6 bases). The V end was cut by 3 bases, the J end by 6 bases, with 14 bases between. Germline V gives CDR1 SEHNR, CDR2 FQNEAQ (reference sequence). This CDR3 is built from 15 residues. The CDR3 nucleotides are TGTGCCAGCAGCTTGGACAGCGGGCTATATGAAAAACTGTTTTTT. Translation gives CASSLDSGLYEKLFF.

The chain is built from TRBV4-1 and TRBJ2-1; D is unresolved. V lost 1 base to trimming and J lost 6 bases, with 1 base between them. The CDR3 is 11 residues long. Germline lookup yields CDR1 MGHRA and CDR2 YSYEKL. The CDR3 loop is CASSQVNEQFF. CDR3 coding DNA: TGCGCCAGCAGCCAAGTCAATGAGCAGTTCTTC.

The chain carries TRBV11-3 and TRBJ2-1; D gene unclear. V lost 5 bases to trimming and J lost 5 bases, with 13 bases between them. Germline V lookup: CDR1 SGHNT, CDR2 YENEEA. This CDR3 is built from 14 residues. The CDR3 here is CASSVGPVNNEQFF. The CDR3 DNA reads as TGTGCCAGCAGCGTCGGACCTGTTAACAATGAGCAGTTCTTC. Full variable domain (missing parts from reference TRBV11-3 and TRBJ2-1): EAGVVQSPRYKIIEKKQPVAFWCNPISGHNTLYWYLQNLGQGPELLIRYENEEAVDDSQLPKDRFSAERLKGVDSTLKIQPAELGDSAVYLCASSVGPVNNEQFFGPGTRLTVL.

The V and J genes are TRBV25-1 and TRBJ2-7, with D uncertain. Between the trimmed V and J ends, which lost 1 base and 5 bases, there was a span of 3 bases. Per the germline V gene, CDR1 is MGHDK and CDR2 is SYGVNS. CDR3 length: 11 amino acids. Written as DNA, the CDR3 is TGTGCCAGCAGTGAATCGCACGAGCAGTACTTC. Amino acids: CASSESHEQYF.